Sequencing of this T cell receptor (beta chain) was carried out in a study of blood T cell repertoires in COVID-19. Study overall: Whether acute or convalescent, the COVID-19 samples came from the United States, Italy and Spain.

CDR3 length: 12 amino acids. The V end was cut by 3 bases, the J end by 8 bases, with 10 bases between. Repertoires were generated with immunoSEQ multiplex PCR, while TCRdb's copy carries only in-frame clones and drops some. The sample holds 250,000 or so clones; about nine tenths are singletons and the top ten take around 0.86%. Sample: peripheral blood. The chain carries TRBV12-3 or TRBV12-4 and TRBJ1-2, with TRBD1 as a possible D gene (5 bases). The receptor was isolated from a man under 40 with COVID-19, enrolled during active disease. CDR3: CASSFQGGGYTF. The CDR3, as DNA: TGTGCCAGCAGTTTTCAGGGAGGGGGCTACACCTTC.